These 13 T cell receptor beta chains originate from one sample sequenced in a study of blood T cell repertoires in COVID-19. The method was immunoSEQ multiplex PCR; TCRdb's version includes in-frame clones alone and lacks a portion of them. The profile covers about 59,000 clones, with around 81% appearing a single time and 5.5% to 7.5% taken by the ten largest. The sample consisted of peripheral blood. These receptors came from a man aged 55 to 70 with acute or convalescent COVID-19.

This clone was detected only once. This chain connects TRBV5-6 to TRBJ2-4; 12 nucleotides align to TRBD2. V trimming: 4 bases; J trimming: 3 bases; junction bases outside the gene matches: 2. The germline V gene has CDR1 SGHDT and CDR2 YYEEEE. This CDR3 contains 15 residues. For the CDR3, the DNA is TGTGCCAGCAGCCGACTAGCGGGGGACAAAAACATTCAGTACTTC. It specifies CASSRLAGDKNIQYF.

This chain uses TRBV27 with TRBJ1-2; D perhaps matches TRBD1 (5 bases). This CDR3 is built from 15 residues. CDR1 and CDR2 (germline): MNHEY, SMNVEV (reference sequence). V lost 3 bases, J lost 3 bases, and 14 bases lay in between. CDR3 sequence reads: CASSLRQGIDYGYTF. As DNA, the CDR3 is TGTGCCAGCAGTTTGCGGCAGGGTATCGACTATGGCTACACCTTC.

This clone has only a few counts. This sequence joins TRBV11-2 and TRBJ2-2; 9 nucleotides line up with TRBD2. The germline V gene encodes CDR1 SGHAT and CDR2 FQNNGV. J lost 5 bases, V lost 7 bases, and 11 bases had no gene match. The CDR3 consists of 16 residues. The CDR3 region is CASIRTAGGGTGELFF. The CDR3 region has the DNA TGTGCCAGCATCCGGACAGCGGGGGGTGGGACCGGGGAGCTGTTTTTT.

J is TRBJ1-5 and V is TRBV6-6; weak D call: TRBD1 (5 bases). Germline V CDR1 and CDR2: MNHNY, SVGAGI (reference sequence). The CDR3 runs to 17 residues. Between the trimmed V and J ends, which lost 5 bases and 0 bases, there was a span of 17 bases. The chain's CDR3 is CASSHRGDGYSNQPQHF. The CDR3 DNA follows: TGTGCCAGCAGTCACCGGGGGGACGGTTATAGCAATCAGCCCCAGCATTTT.

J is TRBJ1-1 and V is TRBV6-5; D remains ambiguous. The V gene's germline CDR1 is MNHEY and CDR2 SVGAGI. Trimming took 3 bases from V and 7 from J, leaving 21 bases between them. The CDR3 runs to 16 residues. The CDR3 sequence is CASSYSASGLISEAFF. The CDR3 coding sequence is TGTGCCAGCAGTTATTCCGCAAGCGGACTTATCAGTGAAGCTTTCTTT.

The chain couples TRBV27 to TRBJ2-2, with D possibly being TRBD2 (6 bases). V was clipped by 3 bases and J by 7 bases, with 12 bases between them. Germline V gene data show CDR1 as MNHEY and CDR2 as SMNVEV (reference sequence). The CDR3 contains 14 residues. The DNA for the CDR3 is TGTGCCAGCAGTTTTCGGGGGTTCGGCGGGGAGCTGTTTTTT. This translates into CASSFRGFGGELFF.

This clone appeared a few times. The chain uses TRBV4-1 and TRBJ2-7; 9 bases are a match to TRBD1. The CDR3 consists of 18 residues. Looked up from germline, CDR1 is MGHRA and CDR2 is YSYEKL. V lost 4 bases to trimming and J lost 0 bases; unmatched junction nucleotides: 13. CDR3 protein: CASSRNVAGTGSSYEQYF. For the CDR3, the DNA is TGCGCCAGCAGCCGCAATGTTGCCGGGACAGGGAGCTCCTACGAGCAGTACTTC.

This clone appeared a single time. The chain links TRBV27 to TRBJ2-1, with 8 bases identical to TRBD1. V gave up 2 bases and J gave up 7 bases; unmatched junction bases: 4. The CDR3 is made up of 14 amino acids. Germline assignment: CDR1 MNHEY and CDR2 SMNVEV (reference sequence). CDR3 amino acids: CASSLRQGRNEQFF. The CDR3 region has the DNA TGTGCCAGCAGTTTACGACAGGGGAGAAATGAGCAGTTCTTC.

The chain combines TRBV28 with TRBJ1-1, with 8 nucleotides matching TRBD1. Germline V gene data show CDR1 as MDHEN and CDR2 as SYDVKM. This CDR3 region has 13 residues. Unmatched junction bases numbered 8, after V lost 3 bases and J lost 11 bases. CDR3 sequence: CASSLLRQGLAFF. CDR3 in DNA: TGTGCCAGCAGTTTGCTCCGACAGGGGTTGGCTTTCTTT.

DNA for the CDR3: TGTGCCAGCACCGCCCGGGTGGGGGGGACAGATACGCAGTATTTT. This gives the protein CASTARVGGTDTQYF. The chain recombines TRBV5-6 with TRBJ2-3, with 7 bases matching TRBD2. There are 15 residues in the CDR3. Germline V gene sequence: CDR1 SGHDT, CDR2 YYEEEE. Trimming removed 6 bases from V and 3 bases from J; junction bases left unmatched: 10.

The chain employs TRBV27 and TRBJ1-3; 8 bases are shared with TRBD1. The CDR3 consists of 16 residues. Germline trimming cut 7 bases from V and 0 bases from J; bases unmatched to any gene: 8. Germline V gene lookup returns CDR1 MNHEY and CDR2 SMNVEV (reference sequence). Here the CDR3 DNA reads TGTGCCAGCAAACGACAGGGGCCCAGCTCTGGAAACACCATATATTTT. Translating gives CASKRQGPSSGNTIYF.

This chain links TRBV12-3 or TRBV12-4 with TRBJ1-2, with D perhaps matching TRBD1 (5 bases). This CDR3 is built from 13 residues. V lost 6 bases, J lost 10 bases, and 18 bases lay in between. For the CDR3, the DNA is TGTGCCAGCAGGCTATGGGGAGGGGATGACTACACCTTC. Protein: CASRLWGGDDYTF.

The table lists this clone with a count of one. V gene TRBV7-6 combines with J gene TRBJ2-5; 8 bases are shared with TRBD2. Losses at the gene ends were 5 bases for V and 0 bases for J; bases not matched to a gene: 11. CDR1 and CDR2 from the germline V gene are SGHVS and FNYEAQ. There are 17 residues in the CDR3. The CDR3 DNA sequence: TGTGCCAGCAGCGTACCCGGGGGGGCCTTATACCAAGAGACCCAGTACTTC. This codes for CASSVPGGALYQETQYF.